This TCR beta chain was captured by sequencing in a study of response to subunit inactivated influenza vaccine. General observations from the study: Every seasonal influenza vaccination brings in few new T cells, the authors suggested.

V gave up 3 bases and J gave up 5 bases, with 14 bases separating them. The CDR3 is made up of 14 amino acids. Germline V lookup: CDR1 DFQATT, CDR2 SNEGSKA (reference sequence). In this sample, this clonotype turned up a few times. The target antigen is unknown. MiXCR was run by TCRdb on the RT-PCR reads, yielding one entry per CDR3 protein. The data contain about 780,000 distinct CDR3 sequences, approximately 18% of them singletons. This TCR was recovered from a man aged 45-65 years who received an inactivated influenza vaccine. The sample was PBMCs from blood, taken 5 days after vaccination. The rearrangement joins TRBV20-1 to TRBJ2-1; D unclear. DNA for the CDR3: TGCAGTGCTAGGTTTGCGGCAGCTAACAATGAGCAGTTCTTC. Residues: CSARFAAANNEQFF.